These 12 T cell receptor beta chains came from one sample sequenced in a study of regulatory T cells in long-lasting Graves disease. With iRepertoire HTBI primers and Arm-PCR of CDR3 regions, TCR beta libraries were built. One entry per CDR3 protein, called by TCRdb with MiXCR from the multiplex PCR reads. The repertoire consists of about 620,000 distinct CDR3 sequences, with 16% occurring once and the leading ten covering about 20%. The time point: newly diagnosed GD, antithyroid drugs for less than 3 months. Extracted RNA from PBMCs served as the source of the TCR library. The same data also contributed to another study, on T cells in Graves' hyperthyroidism and ophthalmopathy.

The material sequenced was peripheral blood mononuclear cells (PBMCs), taken at new diagnosis, from a patient treated with antithyroid drugs. These TCRs come from a woman under 40 with Graves disease.

This clonotype was seen a few times. The V gene is TRBV6-1, the J gene TRBJ1-1; no definite D call. The CDR3 extends over 17 amino acids. Per the germline V gene, CDR1 is MNHNS and CDR2 is SASEGT. V was cut by 5 bases and J by 1 base, with 20 bases left in between. The CDR3 is CASSSRTAGFRNTEAFF. The CDR3, as DNA: TGTGCCAGCAGTAGCCGGACGGCGGGTTTTAGGAACACTGAAGCTTTCTTT.

This clonotype was seen a few times. Being one base from a much bigger clone, this may be a read error. Given the absence of the conserved phenylalanine or tryptophan at the CDR3 end, a read error is likely. V gene TRBV6-1 combines with J gene TRBJ1-2; no definite D call. V gave up 5 bases and J gave up 8 bases, with 15 bases separating them. The CDR3 is made up of 13 amino acids. CDR1 and CDR2 (germline): MNHNS, SASEGT. CDR3 sequence reads: CASSPNRAAGYTL. The CDR3, as DNA: TGTGCCAGCAGTCCTAACCGGGCCGCCGGCTACACCCTC.

This clonotype was counted at least ten times. The genes are TRBV28 and TRBJ2-1; 11 nucleotides agree with TRBD2. Germline lookup yields CDR1 MDHEN and CDR2 SYDVKM. The CDR3 totals 15 residues. V gave up 3 bases and J gave up 7 bases; unmatched junction bases: 5. The DNA of the CDR3 is TGTGCCAGCAGTTTTACTAGCGGGGGAAGGAATGAGCAGTTCTTC. Translated: CASSFTSGGRNEQFF.

The rearrangement joins TRBV5-1 to TRBJ2-1; 7 bases fit TRBD1. With V trimmed by 0 bases and J by 3 bases, 9 bases remained unmatched. This CDR3 spans 17 amino acids. Germline V gives CDR1 SGHRS, CDR2 YFSETQ. CDR3 bases: TGCGCCAGCAGCTTGGTGGGGTGGGGACAGAACTACAATGAGCAGTTCTTC. This codes for CASSLVGWGQNYNEQFF.

The J gene is TRBJ2-1, the V gene TRBV6-1; 7 bases agree with TRBD2. Germline CDR1 is MNHNS and CDR2 is SASEGT. V trimming: 3 bases; J trimming: 0 bases; junction bases outside the gene matches: 5. The length of the CDR3 is 16 residues. The CDR3 loop is CASSDGAGDSYNEQFF. The CDR3 DNA follows: TGTGCCAGCAGTGACGGGGCGGGAGACTCCTACAATGAGCAGTTCTTC.

This clonotype was detected ten times or more. This chain joins TRBV20-1 and TRBJ2-1; 8 positions match TRBD1. V lost 4 bases and J lost 4; bases outside the gene matches: 6. The CDR3 extends over 14 amino acids. Germline V gene data show CDR1 as DFQATT and CDR2 as SNEGSKA (reference sequence). The CDR3 sequence: CSATPGGAYNEQFF. CDR3 DNA sequence: TGCAGTGCTACCCCAGGGGGCGCTTACAATGAGCAGTTCTTC.

The chain employs TRBV19 and TRBJ1-1; D might be TRBD1 (5 bases). CDR3 length: 13 amino acids. CDR1 and CDR2 from the germline V gene are LNHDA and SQIVND (reference sequence). Trimming removed 6 bases at V and 3 bases at J, with 11 bases between. CDR3 loop: CASSNMGHTEAFF. CDR3 bases: TGTGCCAGTAGCAATATGGGGCACACTGAAGCTTTCTTT. Together with reference TRBV19 and TRBJ1-1, the CDR3 gives the full variable domain: DGGITQSPKYLFRKEGQNVTLSCEQNLNHDAMYWYRQDPGQGLRLIYYSQIVNDFQKGDIAEGYSVSREKKESFPLTVTSAQKNPTAFYLCASSNMGHTEAFFGQGTRLTVV.

This clonotype showed up just a few times. The V and J genes are TRBV27 and TRBJ1-6, with D unresolved. CDR1 and CDR2 (germline): MNHEY, SMNVEV (reference sequence). The CDR3 is made up of 12 amino acids. Trimming left V 6 bases short and J 7 bases short, with 7 bases between. CDR3 amino acids: CASRSLNSPLHF. CDR3 bases: TGTGCCAGCAGAAGTTTAAATTCACCCCTCCACTTT.

There are many counts of this clonotype. The V and J genes are TRBV19 and TRBJ2-7; D unresolved. Germline V CDR1 and CDR2: LNHDA, SQIVND (reference sequence). The CDR3 is made up of 15 amino acids. V lost 6 bases and J 6 bases, leaving 21 bases between the germline ends. CDR3 sequence: CASSPARVTTGEQYF. In DNA, the CDR3 is TGTGCCAGTAGCCCCGCTCGGGTAACCACGGGCGAGCAGTACTTC. Drawing the rest from reference TRBV19 and TRBJ2-7, the complete variable domain is DGGITQSPKYLFRKEGQNVTLSCEQNLNHDAMYWYRQDPGQGLRLIYYSQIVNDFQKGDIAEGYSVSREKKESFPLTVTSAQKNPTAFYLCASSPARVTTGEQYFGPGTRLTVT.

This clonotype was seen at least ten times. V is TRBV28 and J is TRBJ2-7, with 7 bases fitting TRBD2. Trimming at V came to 6 bases and at J to 3 bases, leaving 11 bases not matched to a gene. CDR3 length: 15 amino acids. Germline lookup yields CDR1 MDHEN and CDR2 SYDVKM. The CDR3 coding sequence is TGTGCCAGCAGACGTAGCGGGCCAACCTTCTACGAGCAGTACTTC. This codes for CASRRSGPTFYEQYF.

This clonotype appeared many times. This chain links TRBV3-1 with TRBJ1-5, with D tentatively TRBD1 (5 bases). Trimming left V 1 base short and J 6 bases short, with 7 bases between. The CDR3 runs to 13 residues. The germline V gene encodes CDR1 LGHDT and CDR2 YNNKEL (reference sequence). The DNA for the CDR3 is TGTGCCAGCAGCCAAGCGGGGGTTCAGCCCCAGCATTTT. This sequence encodes CASSQAGVQPQHF.

In this sample, this clonotype turned up many times. The V and J genes are TRBV6-5 and TRBJ1-2, with D possibly matching TRBD1 (6 bases). CDR3 length: 14 amino acids. The germline gives CDR1 MNHEY, CDR2 SVGAGI. The V end was cut by 4 bases, the J end by 7 bases, with 16 bases between. CDR3 amino acids: CASSFRGGTSGYTF. In DNA, the CDR3 is TGTGCCAGCAGTTTCCGGGGGGGCACGTCTGGCTACACCTTC.